This passage covers 17 T cell receptor beta chains from one sample sequenced in a study of regulatory and conventional T cells in RAG deficiency. The table came from immunoSEQ multiplex PCR; TCRdb's copy has only in-frame clones and leaves some out. The table lists roughly 30,000 clones, 90% to 96% of them singletons. Blood CD4+ CD25-low CD127-high conventional T cells supplied the genomic DNA template. These data are also associated with another study on regulatory T cells. From that study: The PCR used 52 TRBV and 13 TRBJ primers.

The sequenced sample consisted of CD25- CD4+ T cells sorted from blood. The receptors stem from a human donor in good health.

This chain uses TRBV6-6 with TRBJ2-3; maybe TRBD1 (6 bases). The CDR3 is made up of 15 amino acids. Trimming stripped 6 bases from V and 2 bases from J, with 15 bases between. Germline CDR1 is MNHNY and CDR2 is SVGAGI (reference sequence). For the CDR3, the DNA is TGTGCCAGCAGCTCCAGGGGCGGCCCCACAGATACGCAGTATTTT. Translated, it gives CASSSRGGPTDTQYF.

This chain joins TRBV10-2 and TRBJ2-7, with 10 bases lining up with TRBD1. The CDR3 covers 14 residues. Unmatched junction bases numbered 4, after V lost 6 bases and J lost 2 bases. Germline assignment: CDR1 WSHSY and CDR2 SAAADI. The CDR3 here is CASRTGTGAYEQYF. CDR3 nucleotides: TGCGCCAGCAGGACCGGGACAGGGGCCTACGAGCAGTACTTC.

The gene calls are TRBV7-2 and TRBJ1-2; D gene unclear. Germline values: CDR1 SGHTA, CDR2 FQGNSA. This CDR3 has 11 amino acids. Trimming left V 5 bases short and J 4 bases short, with 5 bases between. CDR3 loop: CASSRGYGYTF. CDR3 DNA sequence: TGTGCCAGCAGCAGAGGCTATGGCTACACCTTC.

The rearrangement uses TRBV5-1 and TRBJ2-7, with TRBD2 matching 7 bases. Germline V gene lookup returns CDR1 SGHRS and CDR2 YFSETQ. CDR3 length: 12 residues. Losses at the gene ends were 4 bases for V and 4 bases for J; bases not matched to a gene: 2. The CDR3 here is CASSGGVYEQYF. Here the CDR3 DNA reads TGCGCCAGCAGCGGGGGGGTTTACGAGCAGTACTTC.

J is TRBJ2-5 and V is TRBV11-2; 7 bases are a match to TRBD2. V trimming: 0 bases; J trimming: 5 bases; junction bases outside the gene matches: 6. Germline lookup yields CDR1 SGHAT and CDR2 FQNNGV. The CDR3 sequence is 15 residues long. CDR3 bases: TGTGCCAGCAGCTTAGATCACACCGGGGGGGAGACCCAGTACTTC. Translation gives CASSLDHTGGETQYF.

V is TRBV27 and J is TRBJ2-7, with TRBD2 matching 11 bases. V lost 5 bases, J lost 2 bases, and 5 bases stayed unmatched. The germline V gene has CDR1 MNHEY and CDR2 SMNVEV (reference sequence). The CDR3 is made up of 15 amino acids. CDR3 region: CASSPLTSGTYEQYF. The CDR3 DNA reads TGTGCCAGCAGTCCCCTGACTAGCGGGACCTACGAGCAGTACTTC.

This clone has just one count. This rearrangement joins TRBV7-6 to TRBJ2-5, with 7 bases that match TRBD2. This CDR3 has 14 residues. In germline, CDR1 is SGHVS, CDR2 FNYEAQ. V shed 4 bases, J shed 7 bases, and the junction held 9 bases outside the gene matches. The chain's CDR3 is CASSWTSLDGTQYF. CDR3 sequence (DNA): TGTGCCAGCAGCTGGACTAGTCTAGACGGGACCCAGTACTTC. Full variable domain (remainder filled in from reference TRBV7-6 and TRBJ2-5): GAGVSQSPRYKVTKRGQDVALRCDPISGHVSLYWYRQALGQGPEFLTYFNYEAQQDKSGLPNDRFSAERPEGSISTLTIQRTEQRDSAMYRCASSWTSLDGTQYFGPGTRLLVL.

V and J are TRBV7-2 and TRBJ2-5, with TRBD1 matching 11 bases. Germline-derived CDR1 and CDR2 are SGHTA and FQGNSA. V dropped 5 bases and J dropped 5; count of bases not matched to a gene: 7. This CDR3 comprises 15 residues. The CDR3 nucleotides are TGTGCCAGCAGCCCGGACAGGGGGCGGGAGGAGACCCAGTACTTC. Translated: CASSPDRGREETQYF.

Points on this clone: Additional DNA sequences in this sample encode the identical CDR3. The chain uses TRBV5-1 and TRBJ2-5, with TRBD2 identical over 7 bases. Looked up from germline, CDR1 is SGHRS and CDR2 is YFSETQ. Losses at the gene ends were 0 bases for V and 4 bases for J; bases not matched to a gene: 0. The CDR3 totals 13 residues. CDR3: CASSLGGGETQYF. The DNA of the CDR3 is TGCGCCAGCAGCTTGGGCGGGGGAGAGACCCAGTACTTC.

About this clone itself: A read error may account for a junction end that differs from germline. Other DNA sequences within the sample encode an identical CDR3. The chain couples TRBV4-2 to TRBJ1-6; possibly TRBD1 for D (6 bases). This CDR3 comprises 16 residues. Germline V gene lookup returns CDR1 LGHNA and CDR2 YNFKEQ. CDR3 loop: CASSQDRSGDNSPLHF. The CDR3 DNA is TGTGCCAGCAGCCAAGATCGGTCAGGGGATAATTCCCCCCTCCACTTT.

The chain employs TRBV4-2 and TRBJ1-4, with 7 bases matching TRBD1. This CDR3 spans 16 amino acids. From germline, CDR1 is LGHNA and CDR2 YNFKEQ. J lost 7 bases, V lost 1 base, and 9 bases had no gene match. Here the CDR3 DNA reads TGTGCCAGCAGCCAAGCCCCGGGACAGCAAGGTGAAAAACTGTTTTTT. This encodes CASSQAPGQQGEKLFF.

The chain employs TRBV5-1 and TRBJ1-1; D is possibly TRBD1 (6 bases). The germline CDR1 and CDR2 sequences are SGHRS and YFSETQ. V dropped 5 bases and J dropped 1 base, with 12 bases sitting between them. The CDR3 has 14 residues. The CDR3 loop is CASSLGGANTEAFF. The CDR3 region has the DNA TGCGCCAGCAGTTTAGGGGGGGCGAACACTGAAGCTTTCTTT.

CDR3 coding DNA: TGTGCCAGCAGCGGCCGGGACAGGGTAGGGCGGGAGACCCAGTACTTC. It encodes CASSGRDRVGRETQYF. The V gene is TRBV9, the J gene TRBJ2-5; 9 positions agree with TRBD1. Germline V gene sequence: CDR1 SGDLS, CDR2 YYNGEE. V lost 3 bases, J lost 5 bases, and 11 bases stayed unmatched. The CDR3 covers 16 residues.

V gene TRBV7-2 combines with J gene TRBJ2-1; 8 nucleotides line up with TRBD1. Germline V gene sequence: CDR1 SGHTA, CDR2 FQGNSA. CDR3 length: 17 amino acids. V lost 3 bases, J lost 6 bases, and 13 bases stayed unmatched. CDR3 in amino acids: CASSLGPPGTGANEQFF. CDR3 DNA: TGTGCCAGCAGCTTGGGGCCCCCCGGGACAGGTGCCAATGAGCAGTTCTTC. Variable domain in full (rest from reference TRBV7-2 and TRBJ2-1): GAGVSQSPSNKVTEKGKDVELRCDPISGHTALYWYRQSLGQGLEFLIYFQGNSAPDKSGLPSDRFSAERTGGSVSTLTIQRTQQEDSAVYLCASSLGPPGTGANEQFFGPGTRLTVL.

The V call is TRBV28, the J call TRBJ1-2; 7 positions agree with TRBD1. Germline loops: CDR1 MDHEN, CDR2 SYDVKM. There are 14 residues in the CDR3. J gave up 2 bases and V 3 bases, and 3 bases lay outside the gene matches. The CDR3 region is CASSLGGQNYGYTF. The CDR3 DNA is TGTGCCAGCAGTTTGGGGGGACAGAACTATGGCTACACCTTC.

This clone showed up just once. The chain is built from TRBV10-2 and TRBJ1-1; maybe TRBD1 (6 bases). The CDR3 has 15 amino acids. From germline, CDR1 is WSHSY and CDR2 SAAADI. V was trimmed by 2 bases and J by 1 base, leaving 11 bases between them. The CDR3 protein is CASSEPGQPNTEAFF. The DNA of the CDR3 is TGCGCCAGCAGTGAGCCCGGACAGCCGAACACTGAAGCTTTCTTT.

The chain is built from TRBV29-1 and TRBJ1-5; D ambiguous. The V end lost 4 bases, the J end lost 0 bases, and 7 bases lay between the germline ends. CDR3 length: 13 residues. The germline V gene encodes CDR1 SQVTM and CDR2 ANQGSEA. The CDR3 sequence: CSVAGNSNQPQHF. The CDR3 nucleotides are TGCAGCGTTGCCGGGAATAGCAATCAGCCCCAGCATTTT.